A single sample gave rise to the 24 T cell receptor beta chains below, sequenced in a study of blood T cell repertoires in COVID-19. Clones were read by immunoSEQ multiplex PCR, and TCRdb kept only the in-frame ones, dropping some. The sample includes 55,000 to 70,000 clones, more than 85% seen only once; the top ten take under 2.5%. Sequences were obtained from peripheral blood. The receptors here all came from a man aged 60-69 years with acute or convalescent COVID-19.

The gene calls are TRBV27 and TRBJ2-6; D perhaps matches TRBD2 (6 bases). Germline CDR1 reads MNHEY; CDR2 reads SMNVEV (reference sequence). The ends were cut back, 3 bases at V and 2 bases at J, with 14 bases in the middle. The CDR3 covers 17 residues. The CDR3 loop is CASSLGVTGAGANVLTF. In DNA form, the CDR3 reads TGTGCCAGCAGTTTGGGGGTGACGGGGGCTGGGGCCAACGTCCTGACTTTC.

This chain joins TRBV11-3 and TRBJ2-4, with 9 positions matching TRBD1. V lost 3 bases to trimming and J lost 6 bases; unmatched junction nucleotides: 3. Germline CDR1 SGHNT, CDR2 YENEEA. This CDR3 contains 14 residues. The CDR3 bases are TGTGCCAGCAGCTTCTCGGGACAGGGAAACATTCAGTACTTC. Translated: CASSFSGQGNIQYF.

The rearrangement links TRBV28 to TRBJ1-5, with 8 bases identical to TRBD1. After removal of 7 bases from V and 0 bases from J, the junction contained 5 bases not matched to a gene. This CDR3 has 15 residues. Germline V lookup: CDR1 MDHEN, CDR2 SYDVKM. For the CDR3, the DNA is TGTGCCAGCACCCGGACAGGGAATAGCAATCAGCCCCAGCATTTT. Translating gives CASTRTGNSNQPQHF.

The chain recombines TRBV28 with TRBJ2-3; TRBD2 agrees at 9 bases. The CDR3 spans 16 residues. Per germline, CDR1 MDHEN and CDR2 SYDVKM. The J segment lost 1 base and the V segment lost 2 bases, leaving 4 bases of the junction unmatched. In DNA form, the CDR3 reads TGTGCCAGCAGTTTAGCCGGCGGGAGGGGCACAGATACGCAGTATTTT. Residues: CASSLAGGRGTDTQYF.

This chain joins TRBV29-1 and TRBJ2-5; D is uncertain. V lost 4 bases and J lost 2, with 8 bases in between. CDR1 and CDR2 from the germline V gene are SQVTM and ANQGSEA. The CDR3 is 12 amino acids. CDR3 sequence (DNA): TGCAGCGTTGCGGCAGGACAAGAGACCCAGTACTTC. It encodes CSVAAGQETQYF.

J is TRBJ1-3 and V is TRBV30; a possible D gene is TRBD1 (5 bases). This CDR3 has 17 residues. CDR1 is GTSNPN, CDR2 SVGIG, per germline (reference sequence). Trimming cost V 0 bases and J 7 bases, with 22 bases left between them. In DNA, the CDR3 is TGTGCCTGGAGTGTTGGATTGGGGGGGATTTCTCGGAACACCATATATTTT. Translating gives CAWSVGLGGISRNTIYF.

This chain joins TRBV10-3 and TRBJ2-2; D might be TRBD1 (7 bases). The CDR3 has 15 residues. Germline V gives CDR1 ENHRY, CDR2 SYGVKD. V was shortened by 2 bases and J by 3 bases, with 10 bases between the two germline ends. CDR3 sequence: CAISEARGDTGELFF. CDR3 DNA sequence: TGTGCCATCAGTGAGGCCAGGGGGGACACCGGGGAGCTGTTTTTT.

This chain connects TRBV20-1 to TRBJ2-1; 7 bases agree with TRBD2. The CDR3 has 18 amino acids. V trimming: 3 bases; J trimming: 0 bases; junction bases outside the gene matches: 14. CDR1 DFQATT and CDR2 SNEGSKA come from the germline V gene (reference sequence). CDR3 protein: CSASVKVAGASSYNEQFF. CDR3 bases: TGCAGTGCTAGTGTAAAGGTGGCGGGAGCAAGCTCCTACAATGAGCAGTTCTTC.

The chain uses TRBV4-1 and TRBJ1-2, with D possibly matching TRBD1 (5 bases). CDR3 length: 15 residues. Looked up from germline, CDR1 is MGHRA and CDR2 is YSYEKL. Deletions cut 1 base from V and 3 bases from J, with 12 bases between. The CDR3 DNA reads TGCGCCAGCAGCCAAGGGGGTCAGGGATACTATGGCTACACCTTC. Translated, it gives CASSQGGQGYYGYTF.

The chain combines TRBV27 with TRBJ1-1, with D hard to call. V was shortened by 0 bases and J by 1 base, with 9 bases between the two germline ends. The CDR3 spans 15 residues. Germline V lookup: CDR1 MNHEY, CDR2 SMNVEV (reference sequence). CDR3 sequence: CASSLSALANTEAFF. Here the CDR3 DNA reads TGTGCCAGCAGTTTATCGGCCCTGGCGAACACTGAAGCTTTCTTT.

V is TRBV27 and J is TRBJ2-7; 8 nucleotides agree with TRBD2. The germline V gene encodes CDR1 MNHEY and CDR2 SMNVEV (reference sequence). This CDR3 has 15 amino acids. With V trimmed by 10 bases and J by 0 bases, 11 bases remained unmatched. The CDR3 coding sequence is TGTGCCACCGCCCGGGGGGGCCCCAGCTCCTACGAGCAGTACTTC. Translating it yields CATARGGPSSYEQYF.

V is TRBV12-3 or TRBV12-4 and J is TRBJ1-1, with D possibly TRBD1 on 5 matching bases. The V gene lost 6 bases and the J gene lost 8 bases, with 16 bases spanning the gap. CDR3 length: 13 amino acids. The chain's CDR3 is CASSPDMRREAFF. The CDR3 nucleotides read TGTGCCAGCAGCCCGGACATGCGCAGGGAAGCTTTCTTT.

The CDR3 coding sequence is TGTGCCACCAGTGATTTGACGGATGAGCAGTTCTTC. It is translated as CATSDLTDEQFF. The J gene is TRBJ2-1, the V gene TRBV24-1; D is ambiguous. Germline V gene sequence: CDR1 KGHDR, CDR2 SFDVKD. The V gene lost 0 bases and the J gene lost 8 bases, with 4 bases spanning the gap. The CDR3 is made up of 12 amino acids.

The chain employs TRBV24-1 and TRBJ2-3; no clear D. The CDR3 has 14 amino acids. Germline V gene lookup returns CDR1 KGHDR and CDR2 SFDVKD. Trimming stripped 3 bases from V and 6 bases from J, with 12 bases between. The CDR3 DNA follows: TGTGCCACCAGTGATCCCCCTTTGAGCGATACGCAGTATTTT. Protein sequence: CATSDPPLSDTQYF.

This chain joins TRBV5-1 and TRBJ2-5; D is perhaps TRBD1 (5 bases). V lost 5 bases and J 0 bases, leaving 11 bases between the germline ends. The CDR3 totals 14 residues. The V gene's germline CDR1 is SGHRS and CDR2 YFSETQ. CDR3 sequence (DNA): TGCGCCAGCAGAACTGACAGTAACCAAGAGACCCAGTACTTC. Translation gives CASRTDSNQETQYF.

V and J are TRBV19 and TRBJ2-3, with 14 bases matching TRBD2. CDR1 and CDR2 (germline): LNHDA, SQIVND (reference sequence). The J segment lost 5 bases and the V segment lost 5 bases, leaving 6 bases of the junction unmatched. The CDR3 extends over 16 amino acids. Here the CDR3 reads CASSLTGTSGRDTQYF. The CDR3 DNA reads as TGTGCCAGTAGTCTAACCGGGACTAGCGGGAGAGATACGCAGTATTTT.

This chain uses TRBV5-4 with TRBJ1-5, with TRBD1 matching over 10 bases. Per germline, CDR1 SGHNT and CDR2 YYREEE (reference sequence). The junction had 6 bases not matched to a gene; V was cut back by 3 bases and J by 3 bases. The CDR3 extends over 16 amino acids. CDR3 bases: TGTGCCAGCAGCTCCGGGACAGGGGAGATCAATCAGCCCCAGCATTTT. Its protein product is CASSSGTGEINQPQHF.

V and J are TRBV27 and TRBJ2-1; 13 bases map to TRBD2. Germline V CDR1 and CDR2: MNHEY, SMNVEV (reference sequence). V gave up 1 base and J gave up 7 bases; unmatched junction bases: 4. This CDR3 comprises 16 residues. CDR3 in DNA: TGTGCCAGCAGTTTATGGGGACTAGCGGGACGTAATGAGCAGTTCTTC. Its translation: CASSLWGLAGRNEQFF.

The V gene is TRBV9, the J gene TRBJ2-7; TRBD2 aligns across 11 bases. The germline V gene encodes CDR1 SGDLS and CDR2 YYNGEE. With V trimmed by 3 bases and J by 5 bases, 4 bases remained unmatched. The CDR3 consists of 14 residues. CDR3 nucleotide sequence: TGTGCCAGCAGCGATAGCGGGAGGGTAAACGAGCAGTACTTC. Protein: CASSDSGRVNEQYF. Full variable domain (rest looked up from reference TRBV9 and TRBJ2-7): DSGVTQTPKHLITATGQRVTLRCSPRSGDLSVYWYQQSLDQGLQFLIQYYNGEERAKGNILERFSAQQFPDLHSELNLSSLELGDSALYFCASSDSGRVNEQYFGPGTRLTVT.

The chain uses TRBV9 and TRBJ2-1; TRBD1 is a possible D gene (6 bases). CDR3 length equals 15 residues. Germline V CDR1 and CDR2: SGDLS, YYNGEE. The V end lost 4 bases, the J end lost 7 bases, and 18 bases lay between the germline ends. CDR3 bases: TGTGCCAGCAGCACTTCCGGGACAAACTATAATGAGCAGTTCTTC. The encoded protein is CASSTSGTNYNEQFF.

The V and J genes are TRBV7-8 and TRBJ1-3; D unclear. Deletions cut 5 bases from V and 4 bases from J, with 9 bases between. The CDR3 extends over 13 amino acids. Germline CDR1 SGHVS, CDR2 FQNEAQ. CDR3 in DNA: TGTGCCAGCAGCCCTCTTTCCGGAAACACCATATATTTT. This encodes CASSPLSGNTIYF.

The CDR3 here is CASRPTTETNTEAFF. The CDR3 nucleotides are TGTGCCAGCAGACCCACGACAGAAACGAACACTGAAGCTTTCTTT. The V call is TRBV6-5, the J call TRBJ1-1; D is possibly TRBD1 (5 bases). This CDR3 has 15 residues. Germline CDR1 is MNHEY and CDR2 is SVGAGI. V lost 6 bases, J lost 1 base, and 15 bases lay in between.

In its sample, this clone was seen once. Here the CDR3 reads CASSYQSGNYGYTF. CDR3 bases: TGTGCCAGCAGCTATCAGTCGGGAAACTATGGCTACACCTTC. The chain couples TRBV27 to TRBJ1-2, with D unclear. The CDR3 covers 14 residues. Trimming removed 6 bases from V and 2 bases from J, with 13 bases in between. Germline V CDR1 and CDR2: MNHEY, SMNVEV (reference sequence).

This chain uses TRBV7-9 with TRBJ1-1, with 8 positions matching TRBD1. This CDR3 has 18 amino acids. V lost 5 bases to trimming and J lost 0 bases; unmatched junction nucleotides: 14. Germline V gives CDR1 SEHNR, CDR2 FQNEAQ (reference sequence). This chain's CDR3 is CASSLDRGGSMMNTEAFF. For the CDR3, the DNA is TGTGCCAGCAGCCTAGACAGGGGAGGTTCGATGATGAACACTGAAGCTTTCTTT.